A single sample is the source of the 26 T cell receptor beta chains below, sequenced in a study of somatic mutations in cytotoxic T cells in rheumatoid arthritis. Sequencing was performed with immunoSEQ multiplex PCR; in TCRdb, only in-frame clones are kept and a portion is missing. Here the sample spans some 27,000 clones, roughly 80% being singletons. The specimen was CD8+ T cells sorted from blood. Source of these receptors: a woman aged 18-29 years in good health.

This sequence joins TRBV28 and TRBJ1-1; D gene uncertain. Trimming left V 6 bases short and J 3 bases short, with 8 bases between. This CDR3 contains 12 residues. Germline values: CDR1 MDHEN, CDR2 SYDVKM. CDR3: CASSPRYTEAFF. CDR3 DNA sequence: TGTGCCAGCAGCCCGAGGTACACTGAAGCTTTCTTT.

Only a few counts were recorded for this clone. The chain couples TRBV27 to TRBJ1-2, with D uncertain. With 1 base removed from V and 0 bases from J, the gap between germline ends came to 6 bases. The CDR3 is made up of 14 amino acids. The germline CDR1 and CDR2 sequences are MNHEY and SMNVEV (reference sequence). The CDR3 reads CASSLLGSNYGYTF. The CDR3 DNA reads TGTGCCAGCAGTTTATTAGGTTCTAACTATGGCTACACCTTC.

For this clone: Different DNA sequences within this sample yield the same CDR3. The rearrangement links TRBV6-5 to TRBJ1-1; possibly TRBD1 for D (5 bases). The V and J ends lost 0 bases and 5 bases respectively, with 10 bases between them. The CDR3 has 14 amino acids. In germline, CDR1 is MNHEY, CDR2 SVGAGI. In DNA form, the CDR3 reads TGTGCCAGCAGTTACTCGCAGGGTGGGACTGAAGCTTTCTTT. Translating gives CASSYSQGGTEAFF.

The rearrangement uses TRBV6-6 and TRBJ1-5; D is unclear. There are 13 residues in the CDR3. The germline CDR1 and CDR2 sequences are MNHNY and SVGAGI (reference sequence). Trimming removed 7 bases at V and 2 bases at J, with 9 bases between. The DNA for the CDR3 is TGTGCCAGCAAGGAACTACGCAATCAGCCCCAGCATTTT. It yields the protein CASKELRNQPQHF.

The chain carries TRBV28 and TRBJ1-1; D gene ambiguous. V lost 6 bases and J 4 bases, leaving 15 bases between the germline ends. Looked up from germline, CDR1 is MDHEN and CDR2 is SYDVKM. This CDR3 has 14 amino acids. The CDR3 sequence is CASSLLKEGTEAFF. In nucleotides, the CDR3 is TGTGCCAGCAGCCTCCTCAAGGAGGGCACTGAAGCTTTCTTT.

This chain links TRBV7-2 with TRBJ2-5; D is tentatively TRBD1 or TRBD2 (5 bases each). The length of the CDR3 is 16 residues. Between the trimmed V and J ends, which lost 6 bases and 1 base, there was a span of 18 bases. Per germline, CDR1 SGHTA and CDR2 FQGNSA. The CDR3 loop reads CASSLTLSGTQETQYF. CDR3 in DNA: TGTGCCAGCAGTCTGACCCTCTCCGGGACCCAAGAGACCCAGTACTTC.

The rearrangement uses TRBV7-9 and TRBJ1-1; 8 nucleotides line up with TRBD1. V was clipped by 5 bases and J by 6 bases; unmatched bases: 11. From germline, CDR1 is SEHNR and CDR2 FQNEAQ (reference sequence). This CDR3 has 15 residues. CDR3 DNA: TGTGCCAGCAGCCCAACGGACAGGGAGGGGGCTGAAGCTTTCTTT. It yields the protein CASSPTDREGAEAFF.

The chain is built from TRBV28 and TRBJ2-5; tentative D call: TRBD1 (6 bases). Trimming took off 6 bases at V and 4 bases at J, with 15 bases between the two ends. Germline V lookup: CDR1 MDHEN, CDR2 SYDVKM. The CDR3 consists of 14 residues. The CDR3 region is CASRETGISETQYF. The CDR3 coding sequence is TGTGCCAGCAGGGAAACAGGGATATCAGAGACCCAGTACTTC.

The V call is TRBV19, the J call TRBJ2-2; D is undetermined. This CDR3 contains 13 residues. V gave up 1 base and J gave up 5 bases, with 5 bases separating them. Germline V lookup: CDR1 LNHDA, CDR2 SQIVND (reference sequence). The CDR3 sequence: CASSIVGTGELFF. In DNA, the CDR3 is TGTGCCAGTAGTATAGTGGGGACCGGGGAGCTGTTTTTT.

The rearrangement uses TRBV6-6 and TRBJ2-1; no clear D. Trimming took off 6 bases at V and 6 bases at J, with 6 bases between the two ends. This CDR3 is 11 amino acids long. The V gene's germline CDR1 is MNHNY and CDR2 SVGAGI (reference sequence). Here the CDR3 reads CASRGSNEQFF. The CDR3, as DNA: TGTGCCAGCAGAGGATCCAATGAGCAGTTCTTC.

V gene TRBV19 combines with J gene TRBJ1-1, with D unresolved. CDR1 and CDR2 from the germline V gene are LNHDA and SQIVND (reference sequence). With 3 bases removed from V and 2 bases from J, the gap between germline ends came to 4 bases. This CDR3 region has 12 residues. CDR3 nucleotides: TGTGCCAGTAGTATCGGAAACACTGAAGCTTTCTTT. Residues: CASSIGNTEAFF.

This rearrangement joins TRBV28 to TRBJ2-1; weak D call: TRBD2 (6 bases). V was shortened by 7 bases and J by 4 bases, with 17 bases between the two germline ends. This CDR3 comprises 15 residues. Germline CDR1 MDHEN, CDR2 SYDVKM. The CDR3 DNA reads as TGTGCCAGCACCGTCCTGAGCGGGTCTTACAATGAGCAGTTCTTC. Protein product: CASTVLSGSYNEQFF.

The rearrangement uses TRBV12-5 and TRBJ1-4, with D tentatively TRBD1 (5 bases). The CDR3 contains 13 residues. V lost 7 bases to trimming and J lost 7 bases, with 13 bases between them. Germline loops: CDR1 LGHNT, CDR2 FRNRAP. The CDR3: CASATPGTEKLFF. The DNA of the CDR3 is TGTGCTAGTGCCACCCCAGGGACTGAAAAACTGTTTTTT.

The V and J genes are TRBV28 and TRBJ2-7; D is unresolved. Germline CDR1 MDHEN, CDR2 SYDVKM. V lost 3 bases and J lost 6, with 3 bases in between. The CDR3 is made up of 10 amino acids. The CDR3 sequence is CASSFVEQYF. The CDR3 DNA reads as TGTGCCAGCAGTTTCGTCGAGCAGTACTTC.

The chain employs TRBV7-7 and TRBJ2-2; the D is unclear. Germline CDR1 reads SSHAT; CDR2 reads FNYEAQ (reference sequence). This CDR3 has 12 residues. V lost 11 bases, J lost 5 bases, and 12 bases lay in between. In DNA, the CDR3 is TGTGCCGCATACGACGATACCGGGGAGCTGTTTTTT. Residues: CAAYDDTGELFF.

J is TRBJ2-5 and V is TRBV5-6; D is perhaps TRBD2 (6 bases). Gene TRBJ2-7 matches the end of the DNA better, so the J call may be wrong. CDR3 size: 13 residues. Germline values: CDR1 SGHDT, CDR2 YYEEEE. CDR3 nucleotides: TGTGCCAGCAGCTTACGGGGGAGCTACGAGCAGTACTTC. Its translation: CASSLRGSYEQYF.

Here the CDR3 DNA reads TGCGCCAGCAGCAGGGAAACAGAACAAGAGACCCAGTACTTC. Translation: CASSRETEQETQYF. The chain recombines TRBV5-1 with TRBJ2-5; D ambiguous. The germline CDR1 and CDR2 sequences are SGHRS and YFSETQ. V dropped 4 bases and J dropped 2 bases, with 12 bases sitting between them. The CDR3 is 14 residues long.

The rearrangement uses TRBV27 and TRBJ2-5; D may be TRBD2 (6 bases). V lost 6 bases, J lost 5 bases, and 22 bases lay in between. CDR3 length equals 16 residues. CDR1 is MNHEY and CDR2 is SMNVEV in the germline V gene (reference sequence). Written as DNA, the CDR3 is TGTGCCAGCAGCTTTCGCGGGGTCACGGGGCTGGAGACCCAGTACTTC. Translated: CASSFRGVTGLETQYF.

For the CDR3, the DNA is TGTGCCAGCAGTTTTGGGGGGGGCGAGCAGTACTTC. Translating gives CASSFGGGEQYF. The V call is TRBV27, the J call TRBJ2-7, with 7 bases lining up with TRBD2. CDR3 size: 12 residues. Germline V gives CDR1 MNHEY, CDR2 SMNVEV (reference sequence). V lost 3 bases to trimming and J lost 6 bases; unmatched junction nucleotides: 2.

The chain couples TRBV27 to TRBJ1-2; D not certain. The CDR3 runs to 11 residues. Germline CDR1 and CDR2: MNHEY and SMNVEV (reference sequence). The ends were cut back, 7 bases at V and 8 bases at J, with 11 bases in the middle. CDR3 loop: CASTPPWGYTF. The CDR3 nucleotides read TGTGCCAGCACTCCACCCTGGGGCTACACCTTC.

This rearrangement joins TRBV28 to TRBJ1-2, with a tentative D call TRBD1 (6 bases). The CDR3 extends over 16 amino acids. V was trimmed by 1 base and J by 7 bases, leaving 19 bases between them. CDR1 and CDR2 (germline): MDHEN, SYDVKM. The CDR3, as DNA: TGTGCCAGCAGTTTATTGGGCGGGGGGGGCTTTGGTGGCTACACCTTC. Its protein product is CASSLLGGGGFGGYTF.

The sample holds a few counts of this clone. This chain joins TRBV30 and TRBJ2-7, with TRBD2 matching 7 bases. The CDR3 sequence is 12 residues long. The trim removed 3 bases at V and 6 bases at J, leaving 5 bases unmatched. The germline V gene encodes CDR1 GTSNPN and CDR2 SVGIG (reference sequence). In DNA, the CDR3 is TGTGCCTGGAGCGCGGGAGCGGTCGAGCAGTACTTC. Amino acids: CAWSAGAVEQYF.

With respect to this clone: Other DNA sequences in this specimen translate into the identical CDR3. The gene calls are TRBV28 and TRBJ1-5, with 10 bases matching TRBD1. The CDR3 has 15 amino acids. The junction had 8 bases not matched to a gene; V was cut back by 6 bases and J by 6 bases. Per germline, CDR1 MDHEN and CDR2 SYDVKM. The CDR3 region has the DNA TGTGCCAGCAGCCTGGGACAGGGGTTTCGTCAGCCCCAGCATTTT. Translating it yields CASSLGQGFRQPQHF.

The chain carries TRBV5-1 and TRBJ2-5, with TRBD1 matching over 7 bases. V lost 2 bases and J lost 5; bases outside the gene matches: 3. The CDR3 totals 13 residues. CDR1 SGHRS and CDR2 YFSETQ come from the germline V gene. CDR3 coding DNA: TGCGCCAGCAGCTTTTCGACAGGGGAGACCCAGTACTTC. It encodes CASSFSTGETQYF.

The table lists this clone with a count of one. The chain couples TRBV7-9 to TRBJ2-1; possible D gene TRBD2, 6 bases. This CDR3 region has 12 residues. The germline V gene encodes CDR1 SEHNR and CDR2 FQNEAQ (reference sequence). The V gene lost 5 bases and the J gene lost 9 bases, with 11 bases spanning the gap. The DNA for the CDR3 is TGTGCCAGCAGCACACTAGCAGTTGAGCAGTTCTTC. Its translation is CASSTLAVEQFF.

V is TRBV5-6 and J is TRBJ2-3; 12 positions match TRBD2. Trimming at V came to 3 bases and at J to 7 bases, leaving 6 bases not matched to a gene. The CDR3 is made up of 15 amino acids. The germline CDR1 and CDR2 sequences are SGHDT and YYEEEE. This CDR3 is CASSSPTSGSHTQYF. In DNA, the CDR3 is TGTGCCAGCAGCTCCCCGACTAGCGGGAGTCATACGCAGTATTTT.